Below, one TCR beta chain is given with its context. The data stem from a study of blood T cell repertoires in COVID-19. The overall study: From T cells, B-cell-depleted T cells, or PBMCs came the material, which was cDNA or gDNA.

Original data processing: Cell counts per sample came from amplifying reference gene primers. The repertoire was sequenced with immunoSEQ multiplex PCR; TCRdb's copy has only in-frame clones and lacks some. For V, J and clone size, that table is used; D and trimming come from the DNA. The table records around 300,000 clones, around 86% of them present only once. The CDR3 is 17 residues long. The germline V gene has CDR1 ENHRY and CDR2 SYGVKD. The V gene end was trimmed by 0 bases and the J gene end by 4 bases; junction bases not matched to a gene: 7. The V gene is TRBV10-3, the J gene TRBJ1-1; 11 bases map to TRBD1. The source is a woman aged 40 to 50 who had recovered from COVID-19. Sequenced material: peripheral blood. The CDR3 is CAISESGQGVRSTEAFF. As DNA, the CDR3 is TGTGCCATCAGTGAGTCGGGACAGGGGGTGAGGAGCACTGAAGCTTTCTTT.